This TCR beta chain was sequenced for a study of blood T cells in healthy people across ages. At least 5 micrograms of total RNA were extracted per sample. A second PCR, run for 7 to 11 cycles, used a sample-barcoded 5' primer plus a J-beta primer mix. TCRdb reprocessed the 5' RACE reads with MiXCR, giving one entry per CDR3 protein. The table has about 720,000 distinct CDR3 sequences, 25% seen once. This clonotype has just a few counts. Germline V gene data show CDR1 as MDHEN and CDR2 as SYDVKM. The CDR3 length is 19 residues. The sample was also linked to a second study, of T cells of mothers and their children. That source notes: With the M1S primer of the second PCR, sample barcodes and 2-4 random nucleotides were added. Slightly higher overlap, not significant, was seen in related mother-child pairs than in unrelated pairs.

This clonotype was obtained from a boy younger than 18 in good health. The gene calls are TRBV28 and TRBJ2-1, with D unclear. The DNA end favors TRBJ2-7, so the J call may be wrong. The sample was blood. The CDR3 protein is CASTPHWLNPLSSSYEQYF. DNA of the CDR3: TGTGCCAGCACCCCCCATTGGTTAAACCCGTTATCTAGCTCCTACGAGCAGTACTTC.